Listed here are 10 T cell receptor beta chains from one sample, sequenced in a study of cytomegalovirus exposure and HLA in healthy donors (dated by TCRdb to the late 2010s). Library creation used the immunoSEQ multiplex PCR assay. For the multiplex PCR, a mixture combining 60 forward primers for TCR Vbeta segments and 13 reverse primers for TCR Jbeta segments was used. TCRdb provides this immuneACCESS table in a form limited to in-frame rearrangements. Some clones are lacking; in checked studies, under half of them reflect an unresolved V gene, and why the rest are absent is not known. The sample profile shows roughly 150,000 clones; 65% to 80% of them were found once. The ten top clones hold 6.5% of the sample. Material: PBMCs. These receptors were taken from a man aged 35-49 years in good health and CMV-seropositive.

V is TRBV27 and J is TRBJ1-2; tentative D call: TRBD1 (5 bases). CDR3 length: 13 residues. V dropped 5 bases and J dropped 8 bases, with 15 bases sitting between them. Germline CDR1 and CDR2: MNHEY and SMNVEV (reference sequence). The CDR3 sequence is CASSPQGTLGYTF. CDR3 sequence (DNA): TGTGCCAGCAGTCCCCAGGGTACGCTAGGCTACACCTTC.

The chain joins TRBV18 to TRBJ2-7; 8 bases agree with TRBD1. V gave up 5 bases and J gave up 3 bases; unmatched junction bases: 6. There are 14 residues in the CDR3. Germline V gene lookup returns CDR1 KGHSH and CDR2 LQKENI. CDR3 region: CASSDDRGGYEQYF. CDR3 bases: TGTGCCAGCTCAGATGACAGGGGTGGCTACGAGCAGTACTTC.

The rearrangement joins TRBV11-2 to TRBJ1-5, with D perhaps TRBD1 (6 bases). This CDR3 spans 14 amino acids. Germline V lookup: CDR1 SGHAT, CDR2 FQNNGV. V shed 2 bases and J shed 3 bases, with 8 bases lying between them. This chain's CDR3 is CASSLNRDNQPQHF. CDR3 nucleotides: TGTGCCAGCAGCTTAAACAGGGACAATCAGCCCCAGCATTTT.

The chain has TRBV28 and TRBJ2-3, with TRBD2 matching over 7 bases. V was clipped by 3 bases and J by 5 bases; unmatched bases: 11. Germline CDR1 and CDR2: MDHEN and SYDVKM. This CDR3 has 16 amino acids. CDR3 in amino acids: CASSFPLAVIQDTQYF. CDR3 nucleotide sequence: TGTGCCAGCAGTTTCCCTCTAGCGGTGATACAAGATACGCAGTATTTT.

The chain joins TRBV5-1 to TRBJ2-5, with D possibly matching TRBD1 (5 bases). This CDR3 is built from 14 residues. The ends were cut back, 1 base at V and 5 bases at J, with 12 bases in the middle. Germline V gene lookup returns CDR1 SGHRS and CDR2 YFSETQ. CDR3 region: CASSLIEGVETQYF. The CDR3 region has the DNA TGCGCCAGCAGCTTGATCGAAGGGGTCGAGACCCAGTACTTC.

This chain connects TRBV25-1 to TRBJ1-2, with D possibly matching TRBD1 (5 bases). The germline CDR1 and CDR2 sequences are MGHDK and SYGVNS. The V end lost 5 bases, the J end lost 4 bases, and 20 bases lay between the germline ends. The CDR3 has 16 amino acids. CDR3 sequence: CASSPEGRRWLYGYTF. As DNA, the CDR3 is TGTGCCAGCAGTCCGGAGGGGCGGCGGTGGCTCTATGGCTACACCTTC.

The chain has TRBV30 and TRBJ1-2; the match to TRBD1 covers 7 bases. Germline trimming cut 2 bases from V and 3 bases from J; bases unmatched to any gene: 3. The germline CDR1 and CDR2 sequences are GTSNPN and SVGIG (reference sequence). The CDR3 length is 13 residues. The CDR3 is CAWSPGTDYGYTF. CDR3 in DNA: TGTGCCTGGAGTCCTGGGACAGACTATGGCTACACCTTC. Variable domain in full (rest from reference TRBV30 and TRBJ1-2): SQTIHQWPATLVQPVGSPLSLECTVEGTSNPNLYWYRQAAGRGLQLLFYSVGIGQISSEVPQNLSASRPQDRQFILSSKKLLLSDSGFYLCAWSPGTDYGYTFGSGTRLTVV.

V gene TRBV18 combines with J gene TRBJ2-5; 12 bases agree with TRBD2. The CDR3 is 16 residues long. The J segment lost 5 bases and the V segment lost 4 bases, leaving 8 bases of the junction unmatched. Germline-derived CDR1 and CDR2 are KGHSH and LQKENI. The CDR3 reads CASSLRLAGADETQYF. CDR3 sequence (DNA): TGTGCCAGCTCACTACGACTAGCGGGAGCTGATGAGACCCAGTACTTC.

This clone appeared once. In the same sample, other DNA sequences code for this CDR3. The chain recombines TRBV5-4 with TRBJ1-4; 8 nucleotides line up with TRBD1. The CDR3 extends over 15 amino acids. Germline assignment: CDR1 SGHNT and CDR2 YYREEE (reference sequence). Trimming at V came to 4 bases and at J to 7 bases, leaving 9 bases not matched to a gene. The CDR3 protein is CASSPQTGEGEKLFF. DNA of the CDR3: TGTGCCAGCAGCCCCCAGACAGGGGAGGGTGAAAAACTGTTTTTT. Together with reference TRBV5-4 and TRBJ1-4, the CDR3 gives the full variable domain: ETGVTQSPTHLIKTRGQQVTLRCSSQSGHNTVSWYQQALGQGPQFIFQYYREEENGRGNFPPRFSGLQFPNYSSELNVNALELDDSALYLCASSPQTGEGEKLFFGSGTQLSVL.

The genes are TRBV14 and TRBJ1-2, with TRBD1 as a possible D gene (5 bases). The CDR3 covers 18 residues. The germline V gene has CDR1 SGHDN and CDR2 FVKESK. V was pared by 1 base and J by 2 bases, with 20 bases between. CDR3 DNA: TGTGCCAGCAGCCAAGTTTCCAATTGGGGACTCGCGAACTATGGCTACACCTTC. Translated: CASSQVSNWGLANYGYTF.